This T cell receptor (beta chain) appears in the sequencing data of a study of T cell changes during pregnancy in multiple sclerosis. Produced via immunoSEQ multiplex PCR; TCRdb's table is partial and in-frame only. The table shows about 20,000 clones, with around 90% occurring only once. The germline gives CDR1 LNHNV, CDR2 YYDKDF (reference sequence). V was pared by 5 bases and J by 5 bases, with 13 bases between. The CDR3 has 13 amino acids. The material was CD8+ T cells from peripheral blood mononuclear cells, obtained in the third trimester of pregnancy. This clonotype originated in a female donor in good health, enrolled as a control in a pregnancy study. The chain combines TRBV15 with TRBJ2-7; D is possibly TRBD2 (6 bases). CDR3 amino acids: CATSPSGGNEQYF. CDR3 DNA sequence: TGTGCCACCAGCCCCAGTGGAGGGAACGAGCAGTACTTC. The full variable domain, its missing parts supplied by reference TRBV15 and TRBJ2-7, is DAMVIQNPRYQVTQFGKPVTLSCSQTLNHNVMYWYQQKSSQAPKLLFHYYDKDFNNEADTPDNFQSRRPNTSFCFLDIRSPGLGDTAMYLCATSPSGGNEQYFGPGTRLTVT.